The clone carrying this T cell receptor beta chain is medium-sized. The target antigen is unknown. Germline V lookup: CDR1 SGHTA, CDR2 FQGNSA. The CDR3 is made up of 15 amino acids. J was trimmed by 5 bases and V by 1 base; bases with no gene match: 7. The entry originates in a study of T cell repertoires in cytomegalovirus infection. Background on the study: Matching HLA type, along with CMV infection, was indicated by public TCR beta signatures.

TCRdb passed the reads through MiXCR, listing each CDR3 protein once. The sample carries fewer than 80,000 distinct CDR3 sequences, 3.7% recorded once. Findings of the study overall: The cumulative frequency of public TCR beta families distinguished individuals who carried CMV together with the relevant HLA. HLA-C-restricted CMV clonotypes gave the most frequent clonotype in two of eight donors.

The sequence was obtained from a human donor in good health (CMV status not recorded). Some clones in this sample may be carry-over from other donors' samples. The chain employs TRBV7-2 and TRBJ1-1, with 7 bases that match TRBD1. Sequencing input: PBMCs. DNA of the CDR3: TGTGCCAGCAGCTTAGGGGCACAGGGGAGGACTGAAGCTTTCTTT. Its translation: CASSLGAQGRTEAFF.